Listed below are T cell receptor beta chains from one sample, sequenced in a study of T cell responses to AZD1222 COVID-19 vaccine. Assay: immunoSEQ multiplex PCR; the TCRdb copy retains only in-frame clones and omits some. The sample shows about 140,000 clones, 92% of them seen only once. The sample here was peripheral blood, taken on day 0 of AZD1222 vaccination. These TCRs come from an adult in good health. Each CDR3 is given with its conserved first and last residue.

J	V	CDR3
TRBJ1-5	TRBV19	CASSRGYNQPQHF
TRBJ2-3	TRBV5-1	CASSLVRDTQYF
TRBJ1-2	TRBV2	CASRAQGAGGYTF
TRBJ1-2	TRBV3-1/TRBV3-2	CASSLLRRGTNYGYTF
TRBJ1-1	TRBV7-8	CASSPSTGVNTEAFF
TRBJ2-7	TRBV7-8	CASSIGTASSYEQYF
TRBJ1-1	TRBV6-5	CASRREGENTEAFF
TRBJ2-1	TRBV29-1	CSVWTTWNEQFF
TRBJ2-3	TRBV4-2	CASSQGAGTPGTDTQYF
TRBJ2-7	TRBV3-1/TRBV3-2	CASRPGLAGGQAYEQYF
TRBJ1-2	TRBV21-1	CASSTPTGGAGYTF
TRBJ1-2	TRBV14	CASSQEGRDGYGYTF
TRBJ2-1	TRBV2	CATAVMDDEQFF
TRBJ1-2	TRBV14	CASSPRGGFNMLFYGYTF
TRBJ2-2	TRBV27	CASSLNGVNTGELFF
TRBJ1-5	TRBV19	CASSIDREGLDQPQHF
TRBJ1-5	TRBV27	CASSWTGSNQPQHF
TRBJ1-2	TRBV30	CAWRGEGMAGYTF
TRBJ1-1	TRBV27	CASSNSLNTEAFF
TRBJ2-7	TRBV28	CASRETGGKNEQYF
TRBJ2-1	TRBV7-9	CASSTRSGDYSYNEQFF
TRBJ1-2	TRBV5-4	CASSPPRPRGYGYTF
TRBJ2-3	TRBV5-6	CASSLSSRAGVSDTQYF
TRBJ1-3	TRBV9	CASSLGLNSGNTIYF
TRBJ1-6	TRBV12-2	CASRPPRGYNSPLHF
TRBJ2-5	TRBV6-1	CASSEGGTGGGETQYF
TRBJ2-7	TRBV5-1	CASSLDLAGGEQYF
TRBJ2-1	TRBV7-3	CASSPINRERGEQFF
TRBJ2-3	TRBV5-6	CASSLTGTDTQYF
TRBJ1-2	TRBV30	CAWSVDPRRGVFF
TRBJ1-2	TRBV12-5	CASGPGDATNYGYTF
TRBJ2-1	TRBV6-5	CASRVSTVSYNEQFF
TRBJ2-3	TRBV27	CASKGRGGTDTQYF
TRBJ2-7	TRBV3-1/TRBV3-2	CASTRRGGAYEQYF
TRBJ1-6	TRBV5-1	CASRETGGSEDSPLHF
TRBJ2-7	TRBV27	CASSSPPGPGGYEQYF
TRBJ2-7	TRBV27	CASSNRASYEQYF
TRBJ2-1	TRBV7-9	CASSPGTSGRVEQFF
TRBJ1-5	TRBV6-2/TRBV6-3	CASSAWGDQPQHF
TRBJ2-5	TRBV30	CACNRLGVETQYF
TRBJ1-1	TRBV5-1	CASSVRPGQGTEAFF